The clone carrying this T cell receptor beta chain was recorded many times. The entry originates in a study of T-cell reconstitution after alpha-beta-depleted transplantation in children. CDR3 length equals 12 residues. The germline CDR1 and CDR2 sequences are SQVTM and ANQGSEA. V shed 7 bases, J shed 9 bases, and the junction held 9 bases outside the gene matches. Researchers prepared the TCRbeta library using unique molecular identifiers, the study reports. In TCRdb, the PCR reads were re-called with MiXCR into one record per CDR3 protein. The repertoire has about 690,000 distinct CDR3 sequences, approximately 15% of them found once; the top ten carry 1.1%.

The chain links TRBV29-1 to TRBJ2-1; 7 bases are a match to TRBD2. This clonotype originated in a human donor who donated a stem cell graft to a child with acute myeloid leukemia. The sample was PBMCs from the stem cell graft donor, taken from the stem cell graft. CDR3 nucleotides: TGCAGCGCCCTCTCCGGGGAGGGTGAGCAGTTCTTC. Protein: CSALSGEGEQFF.